Described below is a single T cell receptor (beta chain) sequence and its context. What it binds is not known. Sequencing was performed with immunoSEQ multiplex PCR; in TCRdb, only in-frame clones are kept and a portion is missing. Of around 74,000 clones detected, approximately 83% appear once; the ten largest clones hold roughly 6%. This record comes from a study of OX40 agonist ivuxolimab in advanced cancers. About the study: Ivuxolimab, an antibody that agonizes OX40 (CD134), was administered to the patients. Study findings and constraints: In the 0.1 to 3.0 mg/kg range, CD4+ and CD8+ blood T cells had expanded clonally by week 6.

The clonotype comes from an adult with an advanced solid tumor such as melanoma, head and neck, liver or kidney cancer. The sample was CD4+ or CD8+ T cells sorted from blood, taken in a trial of the OX40 agonist ivuxolimab.

The DNA for the CDR3 is TGTGCCAGCAGTACTCGGGGGGGGGAGCAGTTCTTC. Its protein is CASSTRGGEQFF. The chain employs TRBV6-5 and TRBJ2-1; 8 positions match TRBD2. The CDR3 totals 12 residues. Germline lookup yields CDR1 MNHEY and CDR2 SVGAGI. V trimming: 5 bases; J trimming: 10 bases; junction bases outside the gene matches: 4.